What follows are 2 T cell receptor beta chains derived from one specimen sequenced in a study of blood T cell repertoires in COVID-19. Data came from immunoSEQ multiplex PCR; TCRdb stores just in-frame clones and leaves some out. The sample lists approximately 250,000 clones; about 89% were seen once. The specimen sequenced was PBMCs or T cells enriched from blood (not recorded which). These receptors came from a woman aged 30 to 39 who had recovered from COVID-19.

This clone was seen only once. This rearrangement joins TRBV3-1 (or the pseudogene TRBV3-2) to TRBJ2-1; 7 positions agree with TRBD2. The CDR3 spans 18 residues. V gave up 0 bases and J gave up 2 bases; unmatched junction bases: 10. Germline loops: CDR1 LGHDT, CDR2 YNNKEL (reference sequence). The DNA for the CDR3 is TGTGCCAGCAGCCAAGAAAAAAACGCGCGGGAGCCCTACAATGAGCAGTTCTTC. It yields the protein CASSQEKNAREPYNEQFF.

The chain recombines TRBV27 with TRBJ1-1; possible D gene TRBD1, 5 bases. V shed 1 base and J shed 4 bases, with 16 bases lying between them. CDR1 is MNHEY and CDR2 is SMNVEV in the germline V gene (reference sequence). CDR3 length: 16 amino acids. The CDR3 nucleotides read TGTGCCAGCAGTTTATGGATCAGGGCCGGGGGCACTGAAGCTTTCTTT. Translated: CASSLWIRAGGTEAFF.